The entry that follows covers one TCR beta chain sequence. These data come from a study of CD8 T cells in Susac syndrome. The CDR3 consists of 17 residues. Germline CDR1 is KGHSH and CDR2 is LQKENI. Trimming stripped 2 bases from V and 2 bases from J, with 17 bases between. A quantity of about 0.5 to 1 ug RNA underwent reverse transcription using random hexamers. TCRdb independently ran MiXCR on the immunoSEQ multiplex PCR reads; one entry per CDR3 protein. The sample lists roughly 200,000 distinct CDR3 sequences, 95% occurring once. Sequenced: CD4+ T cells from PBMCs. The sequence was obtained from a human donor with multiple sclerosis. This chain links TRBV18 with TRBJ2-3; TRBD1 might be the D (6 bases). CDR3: CASSPLASGQITDTQYF. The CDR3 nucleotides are TGTGCCAGCTCACCATTGGCCTCAGGACAGATCACAGATACGCAGTATTTT. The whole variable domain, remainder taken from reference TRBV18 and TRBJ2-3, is NAGVMQNPRHLVRRRGQEARLRCSPMKGHSHVYWYRQLPEEGLKFMVYLQKENIIDESGMPKERFSAEFPKEGPSILRIQQVVRGDSAAYFCASSPLASGQITDTQYFGPGTRLTVL.